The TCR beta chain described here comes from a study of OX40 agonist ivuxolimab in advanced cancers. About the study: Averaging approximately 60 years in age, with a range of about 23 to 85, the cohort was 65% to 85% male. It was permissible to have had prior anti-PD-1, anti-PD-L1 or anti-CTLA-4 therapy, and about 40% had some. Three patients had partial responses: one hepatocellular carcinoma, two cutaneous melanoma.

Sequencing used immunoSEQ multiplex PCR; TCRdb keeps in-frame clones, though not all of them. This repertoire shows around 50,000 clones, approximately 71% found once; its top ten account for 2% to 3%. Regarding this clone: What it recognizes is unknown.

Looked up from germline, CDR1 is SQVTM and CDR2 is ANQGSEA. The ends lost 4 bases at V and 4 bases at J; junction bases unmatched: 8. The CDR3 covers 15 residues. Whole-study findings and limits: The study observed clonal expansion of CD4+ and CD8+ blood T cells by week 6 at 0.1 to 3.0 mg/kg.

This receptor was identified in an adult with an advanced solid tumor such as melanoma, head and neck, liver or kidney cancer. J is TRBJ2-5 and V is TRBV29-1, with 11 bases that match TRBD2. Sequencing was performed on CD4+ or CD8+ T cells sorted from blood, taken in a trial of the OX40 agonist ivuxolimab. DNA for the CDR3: TGCAGCGTTGGATTAGCGGGAGGGCTCGGAGAGACCCAGTACTTC. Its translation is CSVGLAGGLGETQYF.